These T cell receptor delta chains were read from a single sample in a study of gamma-delta T cells after stem cell transplantation. TCRdb fed the RT-PCR reads to CATT. The sample lists 2,500 to 3,500 delta-chain clones, approximately 4.5% occurring once. The specimen was gamma-delta T cells. The receptors come from a human donor. It is not recorded whose cells these are; they may come from a transplant donor. Both conserved end residues are part of each CDR3. The D gene is left open where the match is weak. The listing skips clone size in some rows; elsewhere it reads once, few, many or a size class.

CDR3nt: TGTGCCTGTGACACCCCTACTGGGGGATACCCCAGCTCCTGGGACACCCGACAGATGTTTTTC
CDR3aa: CACDTPTGGYPSSWDTRQMFF
v_gene: TRDV2
j_gene: TRDJ3
d_gene: TRDD3
abundance: few

CDR3nt: TGTGCCTGTGACACCGTCTCCTTCAGACGTGTGGGGGATACGGCCACCGATAAACTCATCTTT
CDR3aa: CACDTVSFRRVGDTATDKLIF
v_gene: TRDV2
j_gene: TRDJ1
d_gene: TRDD3
abundance: medium-sized

CDR3nt: TGTGCCTGTGACTCATTAAGCACGGGGTCCCCGTACACCGATAAACTCATCTTT
CDR3aa: CACDSLSTGSPYTDKLIF
v_gene: TRDV2
j_gene: TRDJ1
d_gene: -
abundance: -

CDR3nt: TGTGCCTGTGACAGAGTCGGGGATACGACGGGAACTCTCATCTTT
CDR3aa: CACDRVGDTTGTLIF
v_gene: TRDV2
j_gene: TRDJ1
d_gene: TRDD3
abundance: large

CDR3nt: TGTGCCTGTGACACCGTCGGGGCTAACACCGATAAACTCATCTTT
CDR3aa: CACDTVGANTDKLIF
v_gene: TRDV2
j_gene: TRDJ1
d_gene: -
abundance: few

CDR3nt: TGTGCCTGTGACGCGATCCTTCCTACACTTCCCCCGCCAAACACCGATAAACTCATCTTT
CDR3aa: CACDAILPTLPPPNTDKLIF
v_gene: TRDV2
j_gene: TRDJ1
d_gene: TRDD2
abundance: few

CDR3nt: TGTGCCTGTGACACGGTGGGGGATAGTTACGGTAAACTCATCTTT
CDR3aa: CACDTVGDSYGKLIF
v_gene: TRDV2
j_gene: TRDJ1
d_gene: TRDD3
abundance: -

CDR3nt: TGTGCCTGTGACACCATCCTCACCAGTCTGGGGGATCAGATCGATAAACTCATCTTT
CDR3aa: CACDTILTSLGDQIDKLIF
v_gene: TRDV2
j_gene: TRDJ1
d_gene: TRDD3
abundance: medium-sized

CDR3nt: TGTGCCTGTGACACCGTGGGGGATACGATCACCGATAAACTCATCTTT
CDR3aa: CACDTVGDTITDKLIF
v_gene: TRDV2
j_gene: TRDJ1
d_gene: TRDD3
abundance: large

CDR3nt: TGTGCCTGTGACAATGTACTGGGGGCCTCAGACCTATACACCGATAAACTCATCTTT
CDR3aa: CACDNVLGASDLYTDKLIF
v_gene: TRDV2
j_gene: TRDJ1
d_gene: TRDD3
abundance: -

CDR3nt: TGTGCCTGTGACGTTCTGTCAATCGGGAGTACTGGGGGACATAAGTACACCGATAAACTCATCTTT
CDR3aa: CACDVLSIGSTGGHKYTDKLIF
v_gene: TRDV2
j_gene: TRDJ1
d_gene: TRDD3
abundance: few

CDR3nt: TGTGCCTGTGACGGGTTACTGGGGGATACATCCACCGATAAACTCATCTTT
CDR3aa: CACDGLLGDTSTDKLIF
v_gene: TRDV2
j_gene: TRDJ1
d_gene: TRDD3
abundance: -

CDR3nt: TGTGCCTGTGACACCGAGCTCACCGATAAACTCATCTTT
CDR3aa: CACDTELTDKLIF
v_gene: TRDV2
j_gene: TRDJ1
d_gene: -
abundance: -

CDR3nt: TGTGCCTGTGACACCTTTCCTACGAGGGACCGCGAAAAAGAACTCATCTTT
CDR3aa: CACDTFPTRDREKELIF
v_gene: TRDV2
j_gene: TRDJ1
d_gene: TRDD2
abundance: few

CDR3nt: TGTGCCTGTGACACCATGAGTCTGGGGGACCCGAAGTACACCGATAAACTCATCTTT
CDR3aa: CACDTMSLGDPKYTDKLIF
v_gene: TRDV2
j_gene: TRDJ1
d_gene: TRDD3
abundance: -

CDR3nt: TGTGCCTGTGACACCGGGGGATACCTCTCAACCTCCTGGGACACCCGACAGATGTTTTTC
CDR3aa: CACDTGGYLSTSWDTRQMFF
v_gene: TRDV2
j_gene: TRDJ3
d_gene: TRDD3
abundance: few

CDR3nt: TGTGCCTGTGACACCGTCGGACTGGGGGATAAAATCACCGATAAACTCATCTTT
CDR3aa: CACDTVGLGDKITDKLIF
v_gene: TRDV2
j_gene: TRDJ1
d_gene: TRDD3
abundance: few

CDR3nt: TGTGCCTGTGACGGCCTTCTAACCACTGGGGGATATAGCTCTCCCCCGTACACCGATAAACTCATCTTT
CDR3aa: CACDGLLTTGGYSSPPYTDKLIF
v_gene: TRDV2
j_gene: TRDJ1
d_gene: TRDD3
abundance: few

CDR3nt: TGTGCCTGTGACTCCATGGGGGATACCGATAAACTCATCTTT
CDR3aa: CACDSMGDTDKLIF
v_gene: TRDV2
j_gene: TRDJ1
d_gene: TRDD3
abundance: few

CDR3nt: TGTGCCTGTGACACCGTAACCGGTGGGGAGCCGTACACCGATAAACTCATCTTT
CDR3aa: CACDTVTGGEPYTDKLIF
v_gene: TRDV2
j_gene: TRDJ1
d_gene: -
abundance: medium-sized

CDR3nt: TGTGCCTGTGACAATATGCTGGGGGAACGTAGAACCGATAAACTCATCTTT
CDR3aa: CACDNMLGERRTDKLIF
v_gene: TRDV2
j_gene: TRDJ1
d_gene: TRDD3
abundance: large

CDR3nt: TGTGCCTGTGACACCGTTGCCCCCACTGGGGGATTCACGTCCGATAAACTCATCTTT
CDR3aa: CACDTVAPTGGFTSDKLIF
v_gene: TRDV2
j_gene: TRDJ1
d_gene: TRDD3
abundance: large

CDR3nt: TGTGCCTGTGACAGCTTACTGGGTGGCACCGATAAACTCATCTTT
CDR3aa: CACDSLLGGTDKLIF
v_gene: TRDV2
j_gene: TRDJ1
d_gene: -
abundance: few

CDR3nt: TGTGCCTGTGACGGGGCTGGGGTGACATCCTGGGACACCCGACAGATGTTTTTC
CDR3aa: CACDGAGVTSWDTRQMFF
v_gene: TRDV2
j_gene: TRDJ3
d_gene: -
abundance: medium-sized

CDR3nt: TGTGCCTGTGATCCCCTCGGGGGAGATTACACCGATAAACTCATCTTT
CDR3aa: CACDPLGGDYTDKLIF
v_gene: TRDV2
j_gene: TRDJ1
d_gene: -
abundance: medium-sized

CDR3nt: TGTGCCTGTGAGAGCCTTTTACTGGGGCAAACCGATAAACTCATCTTT
CDR3aa: CACESLLLGQTDKLIF
v_gene: TRDV2
j_gene: TRDJ1
d_gene: TRDD3
abundance: medium-sized